Below, one TCR beta chain is given with its context. Its antigen is unknown. From germline, CDR1 is GTSNPN and CDR2 SVGIG (reference sequence). This CDR3 is 11 amino acids long. V gave up 1 base and J gave up 9 bases, with 7 bases separating them. The entry originates in a study of cytomegalovirus exposure and HLA in healthy donors. The PCR had 60 Vbeta and 13 Jbeta primers. This table comes from immunoSEQ multiplex PCR, and its TCRdb copy is limited to in-frame clones, with some not included. The sample holds about 59,000 clones, approximately 80% seen once. Study findings and constraints: A few chains tied to CMV proved CMV antigen-specific in vitro. Most CMV-associated TCR beta chains were later found to appear HLA-restricted.

The sequence was collected from a man aged 35-49 years in good health and CMV-seronegative. J is TRBJ2-1 and V is TRBV30, with D possibly matching TRBD1 (5 bases). Material for sequencing was PBMCs. CDR3 nucleotide sequence: TGTGCCTGGAGTGAGGGGCTTGAGCAGTTCTTC. It encodes CAWSEGLEQFF.